This TCR beta chain originates from a study of cytomegalovirus exposure and HLA in healthy donors. Trimming took off 7 bases at V and 4 bases at J, with 16 bases between the two ends. The CDR3 is made up of 14 amino acids. Both 60 Vbeta primers and 13 Jbeta primers went into the PCR. Here immunoSEQ multiplex PCR was the method, and the copy in TCRdb shows in-frame clones only, minus some. Here the sample spans 100,000 to 150,000 clones, roughly 72% being singletons. The chain combines TRBV23-1 with TRBJ2-5, with D unresolved. TRBV23-1 is placed among ORFs of uncertain function. Material: PBMCs. The sequence derives from a man between 40 and 49 years old in good health and CMV-seropositive. This chain's CDR3 is CASNPGEIAETQYF. Written as DNA, the CDR3 is TGCGCCAGCAATCCGGGTGAGATCGCAGAGACCCAGTACTTC.